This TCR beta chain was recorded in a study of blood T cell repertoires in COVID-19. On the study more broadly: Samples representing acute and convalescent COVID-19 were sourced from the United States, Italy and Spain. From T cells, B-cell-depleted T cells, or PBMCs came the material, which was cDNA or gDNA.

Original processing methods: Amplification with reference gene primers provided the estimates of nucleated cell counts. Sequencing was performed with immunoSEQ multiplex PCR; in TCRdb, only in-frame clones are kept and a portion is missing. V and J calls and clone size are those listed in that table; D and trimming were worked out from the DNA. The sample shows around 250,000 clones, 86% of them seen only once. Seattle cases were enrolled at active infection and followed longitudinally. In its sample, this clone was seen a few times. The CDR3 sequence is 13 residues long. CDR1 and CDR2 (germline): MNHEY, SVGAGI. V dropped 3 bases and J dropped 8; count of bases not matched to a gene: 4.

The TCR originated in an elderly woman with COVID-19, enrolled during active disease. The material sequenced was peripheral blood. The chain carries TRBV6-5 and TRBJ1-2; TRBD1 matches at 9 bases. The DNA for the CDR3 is TGTGCCAGCAGTTATGACAGGGGGTACGGCTACACCTTC. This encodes CASSYDRGYGYTF.